This T cell receptor (beta chain) was observed in a study of blood T cell repertoires in COVID-19. Background on the study: Material from acute and convalescent COVID-19 was sourced from the United States, Italy and Spain.

The V gene's germline CDR1 is SQVTM and CDR2 ANQGSEA. J gave up 0 bases and V 6 bases, and 2 bases lay outside the gene matches. CDR3 size: 13 residues. Per the original methods: The assay estimated nucleated cells by amplifying reference gene primers. Profiled with immunoSEQ multiplex PCR; TCRdb holds only in-frame clones, not every one. The DNA gave D and trimming, while V, J and clone size come from that table. The sample has about 200,000 clones; around 87% are singletons. The source material was peripheral blood. The receptor was derived from a man between 60 and 70 years old with acute or convalescent COVID-19. The chain employs TRBV29-1 and TRBJ1-1; 9 nucleotides agree with TRBD1. CDR3 bases: TGCAGCGTGGGGACAGGGATGAACACTGAAGCTTTCTTT. Translated: CSVGTGMNTEAFF.